These T cell receptor beta chains were read from a single sample in a study of CD8 T cells in Susac syndrome. TCRdb re-analysed the immunoSEQ multiplex PCR reads in MiXCR, keeping a single row per CDR3 protein. The sample consists of about 200,000 distinct CDR3 sequences, about 95% of them appearing once. The material sequenced was CD4+ T cells from PBMCs. The receptors come from a human donor in good health. Both conserved end residues are part of each CDR3. The order of the fields is D gene, V gene, CDR3 length, clone size, J gene, CDR3 protein, CDR3 DNA. A D gene is named only where the DNA matches it firmly. Size is omitted from some rows. Given values are once, few, many or a class for expanded clones.

d_call: NA
v_call: TRBV5-6
cdr3_length: 13
clone_size: NA
j_call: TRBJ1-1
cdr3_aa: CASSFPGRAEAFF
cdr3_nt: TGTGCCAGCAGCTTTCCGGGGCGTGCTGAAGCTTTCTTT

d_call: NA
v_call: TRBV12-3/TRBV12-4
cdr3_length: 13
clone_size: NA
j_call: TRBJ1-6
cdr3_aa: CASSPGFNSPLHF
cdr3_nt: TGTGCCAGCAGTCCGGGCTTTAATTCACCCCTCCACTTT

d_call: NA
v_call: TRBV18
cdr3_length: 11
clone_size: few
j_call: TRBJ1-2
cdr3_aa: CASSPGSGYTF
cdr3_nt: TGTGCCAGCTCACCAGGGTCTGGCTACACCTTC

d_call: NA
v_call: TRBV5-1
cdr3_length: 15
clone_size: NA
j_call: TRBJ2-5
cdr3_aa: CASSLGAYSQETQYF
cdr3_nt: TGCGCCAGCAGCTTAGGCGCCTACTCTCAAGAGACCCAGTACTTC

d_call: NA
v_call: TRBV3-1
cdr3_length: 12
clone_size: once
j_call: TRBJ1-1
cdr3_aa: CASRRANTEAFF
cdr3_nt: TGTGCCAGCAGGCGGGCAAACACTGAAGCTTTCTTT

d_call: NA
v_call: TRBV20-1
cdr3_length: 13
clone_size: NA
j_call: TRBJ1-5
cdr3_aa: CSARAGWAQPQHF
cdr3_nt: TGCAGTGCTAGGGCAGGGTGGGCTCAGCCCCAGCATTTT

d_call: NA
v_call: TRBV24-1
cdr3_length: 13
clone_size: NA
j_call: TRBJ1-1
cdr3_aa: CATSDGSSPEAFF
cdr3_nt: TGTGCCACCAGTGACGGCAGTTCCCCTGAAGCTTTCTTT

d_call: NA
v_call: TRBV5-4
cdr3_length: 12
clone_size: NA
j_call: TRBJ1-2
cdr3_aa: CASSFENYGYTF
cdr3_nt: TGTGCCAGCAGCTTTGAAAACTATGGCTACACCTTC

d_call: TRBD2
v_call: TRBV5-1
cdr3_length: 17
clone_size: NA
j_call: TRBJ2-1
cdr3_aa: CASSLVPTSGIKGEQFF
cdr3_nt: TGCGCCAGCAGCTTGGTGCCGACTAGCGGGATTAAGGGTGAGCAGTTCTTC

d_call: NA
v_call: TRBV27
cdr3_length: 15
clone_size: NA
j_call: TRBJ2-7
cdr3_aa: CASSFREGATYEQYF
cdr3_nt: TGTGCCAGCAGTTTTCGGGAGGGGGCGACCTACGAGCAGTACTTC

d_call: NA
v_call: TRBV29-1
cdr3_length: 16
clone_size: NA
j_call: TRBJ2-1
cdr3_aa: CSVEDLGLGTSNEQFF
cdr3_nt: TGCAGCGTTGAAGACTTAGGTCTTGGGACCTCCAATGAGCAGTTCTTC

d_call: NA
v_call: TRBV19
cdr3_length: 13
clone_size: NA
j_call: TRBJ1-2
cdr3_aa: CASSPGLYYGYTF
cdr3_nt: TGTGCCAGTAGTCCTGGTTTATACTATGGCTACACCTTC

d_call: TRBD1
v_call: TRBV29-1
cdr3_length: 14
clone_size: NA
j_call: TRBJ2-7
cdr3_aa: CSARTGFSSYEQYF
cdr3_nt: TGCAGCGCTAGGACAGGCTTTAGCTCCTACGAGCAGTACTTC

d_call: TRBD1
v_call: TRBV29-1
cdr3_length: 14
clone_size: NA
j_call: TRBJ1-2
cdr3_aa: CSVQRTGANYGYTF
cdr3_nt: TGCAGCGTCCAAAGGACAGGCGCTAACTATGGCTACACCTTC

d_call: NA
v_call: TRBV30
cdr3_length: 13
clone_size: NA
j_call: TRBJ2-5
cdr3_aa: CAWSDGGEETQYF
cdr3_nt: TGTGCCTGGAGTGATGGGGGAGAAGAGACCCAGTACTTC

d_call: TRBD2
v_call: TRBV11-2
cdr3_length: 17
clone_size: NA
j_call: TRBJ2-3
cdr3_aa: CASSSERAGGRTDTQYF
cdr3_nt: TGTGCCAGCAGCTCCGAGAGGGCGGGGGGACGCACAGATACGCAGTATTTT

d_call: NA
v_call: TRBV4-1
cdr3_length: 13
clone_size: NA
j_call: TRBJ1-2
cdr3_aa: CASSQARTVYYTF
cdr3_nt: TGCGCCAGCAGCCAAGCCCGGACGGTATACTACACCTTC

d_call: TRBD2
v_call: TRBV24-1
cdr3_length: 16
clone_size: NA
j_call: TRBJ2-1
cdr3_aa: CATSEPTSGSKNEQFF
cdr3_nt: TGTGCCACCAGTGAACCTACTAGCGGGAGTAAGAATGAGCAGTTCTTC

d_call: NA
v_call: TRBV27
cdr3_length: 10
clone_size: NA
j_call: TRBJ2-1
cdr3_aa: CASSFNEQFF
cdr3_nt: TGTGCCAGCAGTTTCAATGAGCAGTTCTTC

d_call: NA
v_call: TRBV5-1
cdr3_length: 13
clone_size: NA
j_call: TRBJ2-7
cdr3_aa: CASSPRTEYEQYF
cdr3_nt: TGCGCCAGCAGCCCGCGGACAGAATACGAGCAGTACTTC

d_call: NA
v_call: TRBV29-1
cdr3_length: 13
clone_size: NA
j_call: TRBJ1-2
cdr3_aa: CSVEAESNYGYTF
cdr3_nt: TGCAGCGTTGAAGCAGAGTCTAACTATGGCTACACCTTC

d_call: NA
v_call: TRBV2
cdr3_length: 12
clone_size: NA
j_call: TRBJ2-3
cdr3_aa: CASSPQSNTQYF
cdr3_nt: TGTGCCAGCAGCCCGCAGAGCAATACGCAGTATTTT

d_call: TRBD2
v_call: TRBV30
cdr3_length: 15
clone_size: once
j_call: TRBJ2-3
cdr3_aa: CAWSALAGVADTQYF
cdr3_nt: TGTGCCTGGAGTGCCTTAGCGGGAGTCGCAGATACGCAGTATTTT

d_call: NA
v_call: TRBV18
cdr3_length: 18
clone_size: NA
j_call: TRBJ2-3
cdr3_aa: CASSPLAGDGASTDTQYF
cdr3_nt: TGTGCCAGCTCACCACTTGCAGGGGATGGTGCTAGCACAGATACGCAGTATTTT

d_call: TRBD2
v_call: TRBV28
cdr3_length: 15
clone_size: NA
j_call: TRBJ2-7
cdr3_aa: CASSSGTSGGYEQYF
cdr3_nt: TGTGCCAGCAGTTCTGGGACTAGCGGGGGATACGAGCAGTACTTC

d_call: NA
v_call: TRBV10-3
cdr3_length: 15
clone_size: once
j_call: TRBJ1-5
cdr3_aa: CAISEHSGGDQPQHF
cdr3_nt: TGTGCCATCAGTGAACACTCAGGAGGCGATCAGCCCCAGCATTTT

d_call: TRBD1
v_call: TRBV5-1
cdr3_length: 16
clone_size: NA
j_call: TRBJ2-6
cdr3_aa: CASSLVTGAGANVLTF
cdr3_nt: TGCGCCAGCAGCTTGGTAACAGGGGCTGGGGCCAACGTCCTGACTTTC

d_call: TRBD1
v_call: TRBV29-1
cdr3_length: 15
clone_size: once
j_call: TRBJ1-1
cdr3_aa: CSAYTAGQRNTEAFF
cdr3_nt: TGCAGCGCCTACACCGCGGGACAGAGGAACACTGAAGCTTTCTTT

d_call: NA
v_call: TRBV2
cdr3_length: 14
clone_size: NA
j_call: TRBJ2-7
cdr3_aa: CASKSAGQFYEQYF
cdr3_nt: TGTGCCAGCAAGTCAGCAGGACAGTTCTACGAGCAGTACTTC

d_call: NA
v_call: TRBV29-1
cdr3_length: 14
clone_size: NA
j_call: TRBJ2-3
cdr3_aa: CSVVTFGSTDTQYF
cdr3_nt: TGCAGCGTTGTGACCTTCGGGAGCACAGATACGCAGTATTTT

d_call: NA
v_call: TRBV4-1
cdr3_length: 15
clone_size: NA
j_call: TRBJ2-5
cdr3_aa: CASSQEEVAEETQYF
cdr3_nt: TGCGCCAGCAGCCAAGAGGAGGTAGCGGAAGAGACCCAGTACTTC

d_call: TRBD1
v_call: TRBV7-6
cdr3_length: 15
clone_size: NA
j_call: TRBJ2-5
cdr3_aa: CASSSPGQGQETQYF
cdr3_nt: TGTGCCAGCAGCTCTCCGGGACAGGGTCAAGAGACCCAGTACTTC

d_call: NA
v_call: TRBV4-2
cdr3_length: 16
clone_size: once
j_call: TRBJ1-2
cdr3_aa: CASSQERTSENYGYTF
cdr3_nt: TGTGCCAGCAGCCAAGAGCGGACGTCCGAAAACTATGGCTACACCTTC

d_call: NA
v_call: TRBV20-1
cdr3_length: 13
clone_size: NA
j_call: TRBJ1-5
cdr3_aa: CSAIGQLNQPQHF
cdr3_nt: TGCAGTGCCATCGGACAGCTTAATCAGCCCCAGCATTTT

d_call: TRBD1
v_call: TRBV29-1
cdr3_length: 13
clone_size: NA
j_call: TRBJ1-2
cdr3_aa: CSVLGQGDYGYTF
cdr3_nt: TGCAGCGTTTTGGGACAGGGAGACTATGGCTACACCTTC

d_call: TRBD2
v_call: TRBV9
cdr3_length: 18
clone_size: once
j_call: TRBJ2-1
cdr3_aa: CASSVPGRSGSSYNEQFF
cdr3_nt: TGTGCCAGCAGCGTACCGGGACGGAGCGGGAGCTCCTACAATGAGCAGTTCTTC

d_call: NA
v_call: TRBV2
cdr3_length: 12
clone_size: once
j_call: TRBJ1-6
cdr3_aa: CASVRNNSPLHF
cdr3_nt: TGTGCCAGCGTCAGGAATAATTCACCCCTCCACTTT

d_call: TRBD1
v_call: TRBV20-1
cdr3_length: 12
clone_size: NA
j_call: TRBJ2-7
cdr3_aa: CSAMGQTYEQYF
cdr3_nt: TGCAGTGCTATGGGACAGACCTACGAGCAGTACTTC

d_call: NA
v_call: TRBV5-4
cdr3_length: 13
clone_size: NA
j_call: TRBJ2-3
cdr3_aa: CASSFTGSDTQYF
cdr3_nt: TGTGCCAGCAGCTTTACAGGCTCAGATACGCAGTATTTT

d_call: TRBD2
v_call: TRBV29-1
cdr3_length: 12
clone_size: NA
j_call: TRBJ2-1
cdr3_aa: CSVEGLANEQFF
cdr3_nt: TGCAGCGTGGAAGGACTAGCCAATGAGCAGTTCTTC

d_call: NA
v_call: TRBV7-9
cdr3_length: 14
clone_size: once
j_call: TRBJ1-6
cdr3_aa: CASSLDRDGSPLHF
cdr3_nt: TGTGCCAGCAGCTTAGACAGGGACGGTTCACCCCTCCACTTT

d_call: TRBD2
v_call: TRBV15
cdr3_length: 18
clone_size: NA
j_call: TRBJ2-1
cdr3_aa: CATSRDRLAGGDYNEQFF
cdr3_nt: TGTGCCACCAGCAGAGATCGGCTAGCGGGGGGGGACTACAATGAGCAGTTCTTC

d_call: TRBD2
v_call: TRBV20-1
cdr3_length: 15
clone_size: NA
j_call: TRBJ2-1
cdr3_aa: CSARDLAGLVGEQFF
cdr3_nt: TGCAGTGCTAGAGATCTAGCGGGACTCGTCGGTGAGCAGTTCTTC

d_call: NA
v_call: TRBV7-6
cdr3_length: 14
clone_size: NA
j_call: TRBJ2-1
cdr3_aa: CASSLAIQGHEQFF
cdr3_nt: TGTGCCAGCAGCTTAGCGATTCAGGGCCATGAGCAGTTCTTC

d_call: NA
v_call: TRBV7-2
cdr3_length: 16
clone_size: NA
j_call: TRBJ1-3
cdr3_aa: CASSLSSGSSGNTIYF
cdr3_nt: TGTGCCAGCAGCTTAAGTTCGGGAAGCTCTGGAAACACCATATATTTT

d_call: NA
v_call: TRBV9
cdr3_length: 13
clone_size: NA
j_call: TRBJ2-1
cdr3_aa: CASSVPLGHEQFF
cdr3_nt: TGTGCCAGCAGCGTCCCCCTCGGGCATGAGCAGTTCTTC

d_call: TRBD1
v_call: TRBV5-4
cdr3_length: 15
clone_size: NA
j_call: TRBJ2-3
cdr3_aa: CASSFSQGRTDTQYF
cdr3_nt: TGTGCCAGCAGCTTCTCACAGGGGCGCACAGATACGCAGTATTTT

d_call: NA
v_call: TRBV7-9
cdr3_length: 15
clone_size: NA
j_call: TRBJ2-3
cdr3_aa: CASSKRRGSTDTQYF
cdr3_nt: TGTGCCAGCAGCAAACGCAGAGGGAGCACAGATACGCAGTATTTT

d_call: TRBD1
v_call: TRBV19
cdr3_length: 12
clone_size: NA
j_call: TRBJ1-6
cdr3_aa: CASRNRGSPLHF
cdr3_nt: TGTGCCAGTAGGAACAGGGGTTCACCCCTCCACTTT

d_call: NA
v_call: TRBV9
cdr3_length: 14
clone_size: NA
j_call: TRBJ2-5
cdr3_aa: CASSPRVVKETQYF
cdr3_nt: TGTGCCAGCAGCCCCAGGGTTGTTAAGGAGACCCAGTACTTC

d_call: TRBD1
v_call: TRBV11-2
cdr3_length: 13
clone_size: NA
j_call: TRBJ2-5
cdr3_aa: CASSSTGSETQYF
cdr3_nt: TGTGCCAGCAGCTCGACAGGGAGCGAGACCCAGTACTTC

d_call: TRBD2
v_call: TRBV11-2
cdr3_length: 14
clone_size: NA
j_call: TRBJ2-5
cdr3_aa: CASSPSGGTETQYF
cdr3_nt: TGTGCCAGCAGCCCCAGCGGGGGCACAGAGACCCAGTACTTC

d_call: TRBD1
v_call: TRBV20-1
cdr3_length: 14
clone_size: NA
j_call: TRBJ1-2
cdr3_aa: CSARDTGGGYGYTF
cdr3_nt: TGCAGTGCTAGAGATACAGGGGGCGGCTATGGCTACACCTTC

d_call: NA
v_call: TRBV29-1
cdr3_length: 11
clone_size: NA
j_call: TRBJ2-5
cdr3_aa: CSGGRGETQYF
cdr3_nt: TGCAGCGGAGGCCGGGGAGAGACCCAGTACTTC

d_call: NA
v_call: TRBV6-1
cdr3_length: 14
clone_size: NA
j_call: TRBJ1-5
cdr3_aa: CASTGMGSNQPQHF
cdr3_nt: TGTGCCAGCACAGGGATGGGTAGCAATCAGCCCCAGCATTTT

d_call: NA
v_call: TRBV18
cdr3_length: 14
clone_size: NA
j_call: TRBJ1-5
cdr3_aa: CASSPPTEGQPQHF
cdr3_nt: TGTGCCAGCTCACCACCCACAGAGGGTCAGCCCCAGCATTTT

d_call: TRBD1
v_call: TRBV5-4
cdr3_length: 15
clone_size: NA
j_call: TRBJ1-1
cdr3_aa: CASSLRTGLDTEAFF
cdr3_nt: TGTGCCAGCAGCTTGCGGACAGGGTTGGACACTGAAGCTTTCTTT

d_call: NA
v_call: TRBV3-1
cdr3_length: 15
clone_size: NA
j_call: TRBJ2-3
cdr3_aa: CASSHTGMSTDTQYF
cdr3_nt: TGTGCCAGCAGCCATACAGGGATGAGCACAGATACGCAGTATTTT

d_call: TRBD2
v_call: TRBV7-2
cdr3_length: 12
clone_size: NA
j_call: TRBJ2-1
cdr3_aa: CASSLALAGQFF
cdr3_nt: TGTGCCAGCAGCTTGGCACTAGCGGGTCAGTTCTTC